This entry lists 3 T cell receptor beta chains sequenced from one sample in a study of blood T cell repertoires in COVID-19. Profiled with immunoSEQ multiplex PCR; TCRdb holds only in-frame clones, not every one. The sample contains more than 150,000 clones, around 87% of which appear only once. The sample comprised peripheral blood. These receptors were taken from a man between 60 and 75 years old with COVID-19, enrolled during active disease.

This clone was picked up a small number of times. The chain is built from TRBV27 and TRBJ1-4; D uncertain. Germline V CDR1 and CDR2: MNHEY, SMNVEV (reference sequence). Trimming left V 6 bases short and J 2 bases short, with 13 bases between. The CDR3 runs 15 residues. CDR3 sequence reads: CASRLEGSTNEKLFF. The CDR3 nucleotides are TGTGCCAGCAGACTCGAGGGTTCTACTAATGAAAAACTGTTTTTT.

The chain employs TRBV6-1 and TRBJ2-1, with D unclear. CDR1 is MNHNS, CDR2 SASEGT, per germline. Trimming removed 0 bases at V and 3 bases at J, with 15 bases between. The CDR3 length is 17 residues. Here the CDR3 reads CASSEAFFADVYNEQFF. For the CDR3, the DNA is TGTGCCAGCAGTGAAGCGTTTTTTGCAGATGTCTACAATGAGCAGTTCTTC.

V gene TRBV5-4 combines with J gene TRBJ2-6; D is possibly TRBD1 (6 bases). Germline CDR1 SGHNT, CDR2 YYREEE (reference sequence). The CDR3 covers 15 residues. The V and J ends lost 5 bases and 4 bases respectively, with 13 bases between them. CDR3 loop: CASRARGTGANVLTF. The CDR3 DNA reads TGTGCCAGCAGGGCCAGAGGGACAGGGGCCAACGTCCTGACTTTC.